One sample yielded the 25 T cell receptor beta chains listed below, sequenced in a study of Graves' ophthalmopathy and Graves' hyperthyroidism. Amplification targeted the TCR beta CDR3 regions, with RNA transcripts as the source material. The first round was an RT-PCR with HTBI primers, and the second round was a multiplex PCR. TCRdb reanalysed the multiplex PCR reads using MiXCR and keeps one entry per CDR3 protein. The table records around 660,000 distinct CDR3 sequences, 35% to 45% of them present only once. The sample taken for sequencing was peripheral blood. These receptors all come from an adult man with Graves' ophthalmopathy.

This clonotype showed up many times. The V and J genes are TRBV12-3 or TRBV12-4 and TRBJ1-1; D gene uncertain. Trimming removed 3 bases from V and 4 bases from J, with 9 bases in between. This CDR3 comprises 13 residues. Written as DNA, the CDR3 is TGTGCCAGCAGTTTGGGCAAGAGCACTGAAGCTTTCTTT. Protein: CASSLGKSTEAFF.

This clonotype was detected a few times. The J gene is TRBJ2-7, the V gene TRBV5-8; D may be TRBD1 (6 bases). V was trimmed by 4 bases and J by 2 bases, leaving 16 bases between them. CDR3 length: 15 residues. Looked up from germline, CDR1 is SGHTS and CDR2 is YDEGEE. The CDR3 sequence: CASSGRQVPTYEQYF. The DNA for the CDR3 is TGTGCCAGCAGCGGACGACAGGTACCGACCTACGAGCAGTACTTC.

This clonotype was detected only once. The rearrangement uses TRBV24-1 and TRBJ2-7; TRBD1 matches 10 bases. Germline-derived CDR1 and CDR2 are KGHDR and SFDVKD. The CDR3 is 12 residues long. The ends lost 11 bases at V and 3 bases at J; junction bases unmatched: 3. The CDR3 loop is CAKTGGSYEQYF. In nucleotides, the CDR3 is TGTGCCAAGACAGGGGGCAGCTACGAGCAGTACTTC.

V and J are TRBV29-1 and TRBJ2-7; D perhaps matches TRBD1 (6 bases). Germline V gene lookup returns CDR1 SQVTM and CDR2 ANQGSEA. The ends were cut back, 8 bases at V and 3 bases at J, with 17 bases in the middle. The CDR3 contains 13 residues. CDR3 in DNA: TGCAGCTTAGCAACAGGGCCTTACTACGAGCAGTACTTC. Translating gives CSLATGPYYEQYF.

This sequence joins TRBV4-2 and TRBJ2-5; perhaps D is TRBD1 or TRBD2 (6 bases each). The CDR3 extends over 19 amino acids. V lost 0 bases, J lost 0 bases, and 20 bases lay in between. Germline V gene data show CDR1 as LGHNA and CDR2 as YNFKEQ. CDR3 nucleotides: TGTGCCAGCAGCCAAGATCGGACTGGGGGGCGTGCCCACCAAGAGACCCAGTACTTC. Encoded protein: CASSQDRTGGRAHQETQYF.

This clonotype came up many times. V is TRBV10-3 and J is TRBJ1-2; a weak D match, TRBD1 (6 bases). Germline lookup yields CDR1 ENHRY and CDR2 SYGVKD. Trimming took off 3 bases at V and 4 bases at J, with 15 bases between the two ends. CDR3 size: 15 residues. For the CDR3, the DNA is TGTGCCATCAGTGATAGGTCGGGGGCTGCCTATGGCTACACCTTC. Translation: CAISDRSGAAYGYTF.

Notes on this clonotype: Since a much larger clone is just one base distant, this may be a read error. The conserved final phenylalanine or tryptophan is absent from the CDR3, which likely points to a read error. V gene TRBV7-9 combines with J gene TRBJ2-7, with 7 nucleotides matching TRBD1. The J segment lost 7 bases and the V segment lost 5 bases, leaving 11 bases of the junction unmatched. Germline V lookup: CDR1 SEHNR, CDR2 FQNEAQ (reference sequence). The CDR3 totals 14 residues. In DNA, the CDR3 is TGTGCCAGCAGCCTAATGGACAGGTTCGGAGAGCAGTACCTC. Amino acid sequence: CASSLMDRFGEQYL.

Ten or more counts support this clonotype. This chain links TRBV10-3 with TRBJ1-6; D may be TRBD1 (5 bases). Germline CDR1 and CDR2: ENHRY and SYGVKD. The length of the CDR3 is 14 residues. Deletions cut 8 bases from V and 6 bases from J, with 14 bases between. CDR3 sequence (DNA): TGTGCCATCGGGACCGGCGCGGGTAATTCACCCCTCCACTTT. Protein sequence: CAIGTGAGNSPLHF.

This sequence joins TRBV29-1 and TRBJ1-2, with 8 bases lining up with TRBD1. The CDR3 spans 12 residues. Germline V gene data show CDR1 as SQVTM and CDR2 as ANQGSEA. Losses at the gene ends were 8 bases for V and 4 bases for J; bases not matched to a gene: 6. CDR3 amino acids: CSLDREVYGYTF. CDR3 coding DNA: TGCAGCTTGGACAGGGAGGTCTATGGCTACACCTTC.

The chain is built from TRBV10-2 and TRBJ1-1; 7 nucleotides match TRBD1. The germline gives CDR1 WSHSY, CDR2 SAAADI. The V segment lost 0 bases and the J segment 5 bases; nucleotides outside the gene matches: 6. The CDR3 runs to 15 residues. The CDR3 region has the DNA TGCGCCAGCAGTGAGTCGAGAACAGGGGAAACTGAAGCTTTCTTT. This gives the protein CASSESRTGETEAFF.

This chain connects TRBV29-1 to TRBJ1-2; 7 bases agree with TRBD1. J lost 7 bases, V lost 8 bases, and 10 bases had no gene match. Per germline, CDR1 SQVTM and CDR2 ANQGSEA. This CDR3 region has 12 residues. The CDR3 nucleotides read TGCAGCACGTCGACAGGGAAGACTGGCTACACCTTC. Translated: CSTSTGKTGYTF.

The chain carries TRBV10-3 and TRBJ1-5; TRBD1 matches at 10 bases. Germline V gene lookup returns CDR1 ENHRY and CDR2 SYGVKD. The V gene end was trimmed by 7 bases and the J gene end by 6 bases; junction bases not matched to a gene: 6. CDR3 length equals 14 residues. Written as DNA, the CDR3 is TGTGCCATCAAGGACCGGGACAGGGGTCAGCCCCAGCATTTT. Its protein product is CAIKDRDRGQPQHF.

The table lists this clonotype with many counts. This chain joins TRBV6-1 and TRBJ1-1; perhaps TRBD1 as D (6 bases). Germline-derived CDR1 and CDR2 are MNHNS and SASEGT. Trimming removed 2 bases at V and 4 bases at J, with 11 bases between. This CDR3 has 14 amino acids. The CDR3 loop reads CASSESRGATEAFF. The CDR3 nucleotides read TGTGCCAGCAGTGAATCCAGGGGAGCCACTGAAGCTTTCTTT.

V and J are TRBV29-1 and TRBJ1-2, with TRBD1 as a possible D gene (6 bases). V was cut by 4 bases and J by 4 bases, with 13 bases left in between. The CDR3 runs 13 residues. In germline, CDR1 is SQVTM, CDR2 ANQGSEA. The CDR3 DNA reads as TGCAGCGTTGCGGGACACGACACCTATGGCTACACCTTC. Amino acids: CSVAGHDTYGYTF.

The chain couples TRBV4-2 to TRBJ2-2, with D unclear. The length of the CDR3 is 16 residues. The germline CDR1 and CDR2 sequences are LGHNA and YNFKEQ. The ends were cut back, 0 bases at V and 6 bases at J, with 14 bases in the middle. CDR3 protein: CASSQDLNSDAGELFF. The CDR3 DNA reads as TGTGCCAGCAGCCAAGATCTGAATAGTGATGCCGGGGAGCTGTTTTTT.

This clonotype was seen at least ten times. V usage is TRBV2 and J usage is TRBJ1-1; D gene ambiguous. The CDR3 spans 12 residues. Germline CDR1 and CDR2: SNHLY and FYNNEI. The ends were cut back, 4 bases at V and 7 bases at J, with 10 bases in the middle. This chain's CDR3 is CASSVTAVEAFF. In nucleotides, the CDR3 is TGTGCCAGCAGTGTCACGGCAGTTGAAGCTTTCTTT.

V and J are TRBV2 and TRBJ2-3, with D possibly being TRBD1 (5 bases). The germline V and J ends were trimmed by 8 bases and 6 bases, with 18 bases remaining between them. This CDR3 spans 14 amino acids. The V gene's germline CDR1 is SNHLY and CDR2 FYNNEI. CDR3 in DNA: TGTGCCAGCGGGGTAAGGGGAAGCAGCGATACGCAGTATTTT. Protein sequence: CASGVRGSSDTQYF.

As for this clonotype: The DNA is omitted, as the CDR3 cannot be located on it reliably, and the CDR3 follows TCRdb's listing. J is TRBJ2-7 and V is TRBV7-3; the table's D call, TRBD1, was not checked against the DNA. Germline CDR1 and CDR2: SGHTA and FQGTGA. The CDR3 spans 23 amino acids, including both terminal residues. CDR3 sequence: CASSPGRSDGYTFGSGEIYEQYF.

The sample holds one count of this clonotype. This chain links TRBV20-1 with TRBJ2-5; D possibly corresponds to TRBD2 (5 bases). The CDR3 runs to 12 residues. The germline gives CDR1 DFQATT, CDR2 SNEGSKA (reference sequence). The V and J ends lost 8 bases and 4 bases respectively, with 14 bases between them. The CDR3 nucleotides are TGCAGTTTAGTAGGGCTAGCAGAGACCCAGTACTTC. Translating gives CSLVGLAETQYF.

This chain connects TRBV7-8 to TRBJ1-1; 9 nucleotides align to TRBD1. CDR1 is SGHVS, CDR2 FQNEAQ, per germline. The CDR3 is 17 residues long. Losses at the gene ends were 5 bases for V and 4 bases for J; bases not matched to a gene: 14. The DNA for the CDR3 is TGTGCCAGCAGCCTCCGGAGTACGGGACAGGGCTTCACTGAAGCTTTCTTT. This encodes CASSLRSTGQGFTEAFF.

This chain uses TRBV2 with TRBJ1-2, with TRBD1 matching 7 bases. Germline V gene lookup returns CDR1 SNHLY and CDR2 FYNNEI. J lost 3 bases, V lost 4 bases, and 2 bases had no gene match. This CDR3 contains 13 residues. The CDR3 sequence: CASSAQGDYGYTF. The CDR3 DNA is TGTGCCAGCAGTGCTCAGGGGGACTATGGCTACACCTTC.

This clonotype was counted only a few times. This chain links TRBV12-3 or TRBV12-4 with TRBJ2-2; 9 nucleotides line up with TRBD1. CDR3 size: 15 residues. Germline trimming cut 8 bases from V and 7 bases from J; bases unmatched to any gene: 11. The CDR3 DNA follows: TGTGCCAGCGGAAGGGACAGGGCTAGAATCGGGGAGCTGTTTTTT. Its translation is CASGRDRARIGELFF.

This sequence joins TRBV10-3 and TRBJ1-6; D perhaps matches TRBD1 (6 bases). The CDR3 is made up of 14 amino acids. The germline V gene has CDR1 ENHRY and CDR2 SYGVKD. Trimming took off 10 bases at V and 8 bases at J, with 18 bases between the two ends. DNA of the CDR3: TGTGCCACACGGGCTTCACAGGGACATTCACCCCTCCACTTT. Amino acids: CATRASQGHSPLHF.

There are a few counts of this clonotype. This chain connects TRBV5-1 to TRBJ2-5; TRBD1 might be the D (6 bases). Trimming pared 0 bases from V and 2 bases from J, leaving 14 bases between. This CDR3 comprises 16 residues. CDR1 and CDR2 from the germline V gene are SGHRS and YFSETQ. The CDR3 is CASSLGGLPGQETQYF. CDR3 DNA: TGCGCCAGCAGCTTGGGGGGGCTTCCCGGACAAGAGACCCAGTACTTC.

As regards this clonotype: In this CDR3 the conserved last residue, phenylalanine or tryptophan, is missing, so a read error is likely. The DNA is omitted, as the CDR3 cannot be located on it reliably, and the CDR3 follows TCRdb's listing. The V gene is TRBV20-1, the J gene TRBJ2-6. The CDR3 comprises 8 residues, both ends counted. Germline-derived CDR1 and CDR2 are DFQATT and SNEGSKA (reference sequence). CDR3 region: CSARSLEV.